These 2 T cell receptor beta chains were all obtained from the same sample, sequenced in a study of CD8 T cells in ankylosing spondylitis. Study-wide points: Apparently characteristic of ankylosing spondylitis blood was a TCR beta motif (roughly eight highly homologous variants).

No antigen is known for these receptors. MiXCR was run by TCRdb on the 5' RACE reads, yielding one entry per CDR3 protein. Of more than 650,000 distinct CDR3 sequences in the sample, 12% were seen once. The sequenced material came from blood, either unsorted or a sorted T cell fraction (not recorded which). The receptors come from a male donor with ankylosing spondylitis.

This chain connects TRBV20-1 to TRBJ2-1, with 9 bases identical to TRBD2. J gave up 4 bases and V 5 bases, and 12 bases lay outside the gene matches. Per germline, CDR1 DFQATT and CDR2 SNEGSKA (reference sequence). The length of the CDR3 is 16 residues. The CDR3 nucleotides are TGCAGTGCTCCACCGAGCAGCGCGGGAGGGTACAATGAGCAGTTCTTC. Amino acids: CSAPPSSAGGYNEQFF.

This clonotype came up many times. The chain links TRBV29-1 to TRBJ2-7; 7 bases are shared with TRBD1. Trimming at V came to 7 bases and at J to 7 bases, leaving 13 bases not matched to a gene. The CDR3 contains 13 residues. CDR1 SQVTM and CDR2 ANQGSEA come from the germline V gene. DNA for the CDR3: TGCAGCGGGGGACAGCCCGGTATCGGAGAGCAGTACTTC. Its translation is CSGGQPGIGEQYF.